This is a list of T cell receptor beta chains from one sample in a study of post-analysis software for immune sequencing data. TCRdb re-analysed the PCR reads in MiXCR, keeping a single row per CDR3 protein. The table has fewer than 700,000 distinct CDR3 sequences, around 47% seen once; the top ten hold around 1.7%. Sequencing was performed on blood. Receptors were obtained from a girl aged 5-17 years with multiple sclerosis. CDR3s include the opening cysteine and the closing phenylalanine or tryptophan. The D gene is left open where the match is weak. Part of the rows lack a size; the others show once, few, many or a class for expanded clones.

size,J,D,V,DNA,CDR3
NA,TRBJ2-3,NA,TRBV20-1,TGCAGTGCTATGAACAGGGCGAGCACAGATACGCAGTATTTT,CSAMNRASTDTQYF
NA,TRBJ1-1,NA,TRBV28,TGTGCCAGCAGTTTACCGGGACATTATGAAGCTTTCTTT,CASSLPGHYEAFF
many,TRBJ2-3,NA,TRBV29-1,TGCAGCGTTGACCGGGGAGCAGATACGCAGTATTTT,CSVDRGADTQYF
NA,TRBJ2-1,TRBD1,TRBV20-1,TGCAGTGCCGGCAAGACAGGGGGATTTGCGTTCGATGAGCAGTTCTTC,CSAGKTGGFAFDEQFF
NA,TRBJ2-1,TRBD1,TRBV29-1,TGCAGCCTTCGTGGGACCCGACAGGGCGTCTGGAATGAGCAGTTCTTC,CSLRGTRQGVWNEQFF
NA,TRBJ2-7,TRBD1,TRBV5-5,TGTGCCAGCAGCTCCGGGACAGGGCTACGTTTAAACGACGAGCAGTACTTC,CASSSGTGLRLNDEQYF
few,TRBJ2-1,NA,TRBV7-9,TGTGCCAGCAGCCAAGTGTCCGGCTACAATGAGCAGTTCTTC,CASSQVSGYNEQFF
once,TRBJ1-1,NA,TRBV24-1,TGTGCCACCAGTCTTGGGGATATTGATGAAGCTTTCTTT,CATSLGDIDEAFF
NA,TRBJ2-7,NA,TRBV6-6,TGTGCCAGCAGCACGGACAGAGGTGGATACGAGCAGTACTTC,CASSTDRGGYEQYF
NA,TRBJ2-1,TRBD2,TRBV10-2,TGCGCCAGCAGAGCAGCGGGATCCTACAATGAGCAGTTCTTC,CASRAAGSYNEQFF
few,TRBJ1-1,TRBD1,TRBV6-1,TGTGCCAGCAGCGGGCGCCGGGACAGGGGGCTAGGCACTGAAGCTTTCTTT,CASSGRRDRGLGTEAFF